The source of this T cell receptor beta chain is a study of T cell responses to AZD1222 COVID-19 vaccine. Germline V gene lookup returns CDR1 SGHRS and CDR2 YFSETQ. This CDR3 has 13 residues. The ends were cut back, 6 bases at V and 4 bases at J, with 14 bases in the middle. Assay used: immunoSEQ multiplex PCR; TCRdb lists only in-frame clones, some missing. The repertoire holds 100,000 to 130,000 clones, just over 85% seen once, with 2.5% to 4% in the top ten. This clonotype was sampled from an adult in good health. The material was peripheral blood, obtained on day 0 of AZD1222 vaccination. V gene TRBV5-1 combines with J gene TRBJ2-7, with unresolved D. The CDR3 DNA sequence: TGCGCCAGCATAGCCAGCCTCGGTTACGAGCAGTACTTC. Encoded protein: CASIASLGYEQYF.